This T cell receptor (beta chain) was captured by sequencing in a study of naive and memory T cell subsets (dated by TCRdb to the late 2010s). Some background on the complete study: Sorted naive and memory T cell subsets from peripheral blood were analyzed in the study using a UMI-based, open-source pipeline for TCR alpha and beta sequencing. The functional CMV T cell responses agreed completely with IgG serology results. RNA was DNase-treated and reverse transcribed with TCR constant-region primers, mostly using SuperScript III.

TCR alpha and beta chain libraries were amplified separately from the second PCR step onward. Donor CMV status was determined by IFNgamma production from CD4+ T cells after overnight stimulation of fresh PBMCs with CMV viral lysate. CD4 T cells were positively selected using Miltenyi beads, after which CD8 T cells were positively selected from the CD4-negative fraction. Cells stained for CD3, CD4, CD8, CD45RA, CD27 and a live/dead dye were sorted on a BD Aria II into four subsets by CD45RA and CD27. Blood was obtained from a few healthy volunteers, and the blood from each volunteer was fractionated into CD4 and CD8 T cells and subsequently into four differentiation subsets. Approximately 0.13 L of peripheral blood was drawn per donor, and PBMC were isolated by Ficoll-Paque PLUS density-gradient centrifugation. Sorted cells were lysed in RLT buffer, and RNA was extracted with a Qiagen RNeasy kit and stored at -80°C.

Library preparation used UMI-ligation and nested PCR. An equimolar mix of two oligonucleotides covering both TRBC1 and TRBC2 was used as the beta constant-region primer. T4 RNA ligase 1 ligated a single-stranded oligonucleotide carrying the SP2 primer and a 12-nucleotide UMI to the cDNA 3' end. The ligated cDNA went through four rounds of PCR with nested alpha and beta constant-region primers together with the SP2 primer. Incubation of the ligation reaction lasted about 19-24 hours at 16 degrees C. PCR2 was typically run as a SYBR Green qPCR and stopped at a predetermined threshold to prevent over-amplification. Agencourt AMPure XP magnetic beads were used for all purifications after the first. Libraries were quantified by Qubit and checked on a TapeStation, with a main peak expected near 650 bp. Sequencing of the pooled libraries was done on an Illumina MiSeq using v2 2x251 paired-end kits, which typically yielded about 1-2.3 million reads per sample. Each sample was pooled at about 4.2 nM, and roughly 5-7.5% PhiX was included to help cluster recognition. Per the source publication's procedure: V and J genes were assigned to Demultiplexor-processed FASTQ reads by Decombinator through tag matching, with a single base-pair mismatch being allowed. UMIs were used by Collapsinator to correct both sequencing errors and frequency errors arising from PCR heterogeneity. TCRs were translated and CDR3s were extracted from the conserved cysteine to the FGXG phenylalanine by CDR3Translator, with non-productive sequences being flagged. Gini, Shannon entropy and inverse Simpson indices were computed after subsampling the repertoires to the same number of UMI-defined TCRs. Clonotype abundance distributions were fitted to a power law by maximum likelihood within the linear range. When run on a single naive CD8 sample, MIGEC and the pipeline yielded similar UMI counts, similar unique TCR numbers and similar clonal distributions. Repertoires were searched for 7,000 to 7,500 CMV-associated CDR3 sequences compiled from VDJdb and a published dataset. TCRdb passed the public sequencing reads through fastp at Q25 and MiXCR, retaining productive beta sequences. Identical CDR3 protein sequences are pooled into one entry, listed with their most common genes and DNA. None of the V and J calls come from the authors' own analysis; TCRdb made them. This sample comprises roughly 91,000 distinct CDR3 sequences, 13% of them detected only once. The top ten constitute approximately 0.94% of the sample.

V is clipped by 8 bases and J by 0 bases, and the sequence between their germline boundaries is 11 bases long. The germline V gene specifies MDHEN as CDR1 and SYDVKM as CDR2. CDR3 length: 15 amino acids, cysteine to phenylalanine. The only DNA kept is the CDR3, 45 bases in frame from the first base. This clonotype was recorded a few times. Its specific antigen is unknown. There are no base qualities to consult, and no much larger clone falls within one base. Here is what the overall study found, with its caveats: In both CD4 and CD8 cells, the Gini index increased while Shannon and inverse Simpson diversity decreased from naive through CM, EM and EMRA. The repertoire findings for the naive and memory subsets could not be validated against a ground truth, as none was available. RNA-based TCR counts may be influenced by expression changes linked to T cell activation and differentiation. Once error correction was done, more than 85% of naive TCR sequences showed up just once, which made the naive abundance distributions much steeper than those of the memory subsets. A power law was followed by TCR abundance, with an exponent that differed between naive and memory subsets but was consistent across the three individuals. Single alpha or beta chain sequences, rather than paired alpha/beta receptors, were used to define clonotypes.

The V and J genes are TRBV28 and TRBJ2-6; tentative D gene TRBD2, with 5 bases matching. The sequenced sample consisted of central memory CD4+ T cells from blood. The cell subset or site label of this sample denotes: central memory, CD45RA- CD27+. The source of this sequence is a human donor in good health. The nucleotide sequence reads as follows: TGTGCCAGCCGATCAGGACTCTCTGGGGCCAACGTCCTGACTTTC. This yields the protein CASRSGLSGANVLTF.